This T cell receptor (beta chain) is from a study of T-cell reconstitution after alpha-beta-depleted transplantation in children. Study-wide findings and caveats: Approximately two months post-transplant, alpha-beta T cells reportedly originated from several hundred expanded graft clones. Some patients' high day-60 TCRbeta diversity was attributed to recipient cells surviving conditioning. Newly produced T cells mostly provided counts and TCRbeta diversity after one year, as hyperexpanded clones declined.

The trim removed 5 bases at V and 8 bases at J, leaving 14 bases unmatched. CDR3 length equals 15 residues. At least ten counts were recorded for this clonotype. The target antigen is unknown. Preparation of the TCRbeta library used unique molecular identifiers. TCRdb itself ran the PCR reads through MiXCR, one entry per CDR3 protein. The sample includes around 960,000 distinct CDR3 sequences, 25% to 35% of them seen just once. This specimen consisted of PBMCs, mostly from graft donor cells, obtained 360 days after TCRalphabeta/CD19-depleted stem cell transplant. The chain employs TRBV12-3 or TRBV12-4 and TRBJ2-7; 8 bases match TRBD1. The TCR sequence derives from a boy in the first two years of life who had a stem cell transplant for SCID, so the T cells may come from the graft donor. The CDR3 nucleotides read TGTGCCAGCAGTGTCAGGGGGCAGAAACCTACGAAGCAGTACTTC. Its protein product is CASSVRGQKPTKQYF.